Following are 15 T cell receptor beta chains from one sample sequenced in a study of cytomegalovirus exposure and HLA in healthy donors. The PCR made use of 60 Vbeta and 13 Jbeta primers. Libraries were prepared by immunoSEQ multiplex PCR; TCRdb keeps only in-frame clonotypes and omits some of them. This specimen shows about 90,000 clones; the ten leading clones hold just under 3.5%. The sequencing input was PBMCs. The receptors were sampled from a woman aged 25 to 39 in good health and CMV-seronegative.

V and J are TRBV5-1 and TRBJ2-7, with D possibly being TRBD1 (6 bases). Trimming removed 4 bases from V and 2 bases from J, with 10 bases in between. CDR1 and CDR2 (germline): SGHRS, YFSETQ. The CDR3 length is 13 residues. CDR3 residues: CASSPDSPYEQYF. DNA of the CDR3: TGCGCCAGCAGCCCGGACAGCCCCTACGAGCAGTACTTC.

As regards this clone: Other DNA sequences in this specimen translate into the identical CDR3. V is TRBV18 and J is TRBJ1-2, with D uncertain. This CDR3 has 13 residues. The V and J ends lost 6 bases and 4 bases respectively, with 12 bases between them. Germline V lookup: CDR1 KGHSH, CDR2 LQKENI. The CDR3 loop reads CASSPEARYGYTF. The CDR3 region has the DNA TGTGCCAGCTCCCCAGAGGCTCGCTATGGCTACACCTTC.

The chain carries TRBV5-1 and TRBJ1-1; D unresolved. Trimming took 2 bases from V and 1 from J, leaving 9 bases between them. The CDR3 has 14 residues. Per the germline V gene, CDR1 is SGHRS and CDR2 is YFSETQ. Here the CDR3 reads CASSLSAENTEAFF. For the CDR3, the DNA is TGCGCCAGCAGCTTAAGTGCGGAGAACACTGAAGCTTTCTTT.

The V call is TRBV30, the J call TRBJ1-2; D remains ambiguous. This CDR3 has 17 amino acids. V lost 0 bases, J lost 0 bases, and 17 bases lay in between. The germline V gene encodes CDR1 GTSNPN and CDR2 SVGIG (reference sequence). Here the CDR3 DNA reads TGTGCCTGGAGTGTACTACGGCGTGGCATCCCTAACTATGGCTACACCTTC. Translating it yields CAWSVLRRGIPNYGYTF.

The rearrangement links TRBV28 to TRBJ1-2; 9 bases are a match to TRBD1. With 6 bases clipped from V and 9 bases from J, the junction kept 14 bases outside the gene matches. CDR1 is MDHEN and CDR2 is SYDVKM in the germline V gene. The CDR3 is 15 residues long. CDR3: CASSPLGLQGASYTF. Written as DNA, the CDR3 is TGTGCCAGCAGCCCATTAGGGTTACAGGGGGCAAGCTACACCTTC.

V is TRBV7-2 and J is TRBJ2-5, with a tentative D call TRBD2 (6 bases). The germline V and J ends were trimmed by 4 bases and 9 bases, with 15 bases remaining between them. This CDR3 comprises 13 residues. Germline CDR1 SGHTA, CDR2 FQGNSA. In DNA form, the CDR3 reads TGTGCCAGCAGCTCGCGGGATCCTGTCGCCCAGTACTTC. Translating it yields CASSSRDPVAQYF.

V usage is TRBV30 and J usage is TRBJ2-1; D might be TRBD1 (6 bases). CDR1 GTSNPN and CDR2 SVGIG come from the germline V gene (reference sequence). This CDR3 region has 12 residues. V was cut by 6 bases and J by 4 bases, with 10 bases left in between. The CDR3 DNA sequence: TGTGCCTGCCCGGACAGTTACAATGAGCAGTTCTTC. Translating gives CACPDSYNEQFF.

The rearrangement joins TRBV5-6 to TRBJ2-5; perhaps TRBD1 as D (5 bases). V gave up 1 base and J gave up 3 bases, with 7 bases separating them. This CDR3 is built from 13 residues. Per the germline V gene, CDR1 is SGHDT and CDR2 is YYEEEE. CDR3 loop: CASSLLGEETQYF. CDR3 sequence (DNA): TGTGCCAGCAGCTTGTTAGGGGAAGAGACCCAGTACTTC.

J is TRBJ1-5 and V is TRBV6-6, with a possible D match to TRBD1 (5 bases). V gave up 2 bases and J gave up 5 bases, with 10 bases separating them. CDR1 and CDR2 from the germline V gene are MNHNY and SVGAGI (reference sequence). The CDR3 runs 14 residues. The CDR3 reads CASSYLQGYQPQHF. CDR3 coding DNA: TGTGCCAGCAGTTACCTTCAGGGATATCAGCCCCAGCATTTT.

This sequence joins TRBV27 and TRBJ2-5; 8 positions agree with TRBD1. Germline CDR1 is MNHEY and CDR2 is SMNVEV (reference sequence). This CDR3 has 17 residues. Trimming at V came to 5 bases and at J to 5 bases, leaving 16 bases not matched to a gene. The CDR3 protein is CASSLTRTGLGGETQYF. The DNA of the CDR3 is TGTGCCAGCAGTCTCACCCGGACAGGGTTGGGTGGTGAGACCCAGTACTTC.

The chain is built from TRBV28 and TRBJ2-6; no firm D call. Looked up from germline, CDR1 is MDHEN and CDR2 is SYDVKM. This CDR3 is 15 amino acids long. The V gene lost 3 bases and the J gene lost 0 bases, with 6 bases spanning the gap. CDR3 DNA sequence: TGTGCCAGCAGTTTTTGGGCCTCTGGGGCCAACGTCCTGACTTTC. Translating it yields CASSFWASGANVLTF.

To note about this clone: At one end the junction does not follow the germline gene, possibly because of a read error. The CDR3 region is CASSEGQAGSSEQYF. CDR3 coding DNA: TGTGCCAGCAGTGAAGGCCAAGCGGGATCCTCCGAGCAGTACTTC. The chain couples TRBV6-1 to TRBJ2-7; 7 bases map to TRBD2. The CDR3 has 15 amino acids. Germline values: CDR1 MNHNS, CDR2 SASEGT.

The rearrangement joins TRBV7-6 to TRBJ2-7, with a possible D match to TRBD1 (5 bases). The CDR3 contains 14 residues. The V and J ends lost 2 bases and 1 base respectively, with 9 bases between them. The germline gives CDR1 SGHVS, CDR2 FNYEAQ. The chain's CDR3 is CASSLRPGSYEQYF. The CDR3 bases are TGTGCCAGCAGCTTACGGCCAGGGTCCTACGAGCAGTACTTC.

The rearrangement links TRBV5-1 to TRBJ2-1; 9 bases line up with TRBD2. V lost 4 bases, J lost 9 bases, and 8 bases stayed unmatched. Per the germline V gene, CDR1 is SGHRS and CDR2 is YFSETQ. The CDR3 contains 14 residues. As DNA, the CDR3 is TGCGCCAGCAGCGGAGGCGGGAGGGGTGCTGAGCAGTTCTTC. The encoded protein is CASSGGGRGAEQFF.

CDR3 sequence (DNA): TGTGCCAGCAGTTTCCTACCGGACAGGGTCGGCGAGCAGTACTTC. Protein: CASSFLPDRVGEQYF. V and J are TRBV28 and TRBJ2-7; 8 nucleotides align to TRBD1. Germline V gives CDR1 MDHEN, CDR2 SYDVKM. The ends lost 3 bases at V and 6 bases at J; junction bases unmatched: 10. CDR3 size: 15 residues.